The clone carrying this T cell receptor beta chain was picked up many times. This specimen belongs to a study of T cells in Graves' hyperthyroidism and ophthalmopathy. Template material for amplifying TCR beta CDR3 regions consisted of RNA transcripts. During a first-round RT-PCR of the TCR CDR3, the HTBI primer set was used. TCRdb reprocessed the multiplex PCR reads with MiXCR, giving one entry per CDR3 protein. The table lists 350,000 to 450,000 distinct CDR3 sequences, around 14% of them singletons. The germline V gene encodes CDR1 DFQATT and CDR2 SNEGSKA (reference sequence). The V end lost 5 bases, the J end lost 6 bases, and 12 bases lay between the germline ends. The CDR3 spans 12 residues. Using about 10 ml of fresh peripheral blood, PBMCs were prepared.

Sequences were obtained from blood. The TCR comes from a woman aged 55-70 years with Graves' hyperthyroidism. This rearrangement joins TRBV20-1 to TRBJ2-3; unclear D gene. This CDR3 is CSAEVHDDTQYF. The CDR3 DNA follows: TGCAGTGCTGAGGTCCACGACGATACGCAGTATTTT.